The 7 T cell receptor beta chains below were found in one sample sequenced in a study of T cell responses to AZD1222 COVID-19 vaccine. Sequenced by immunoSEQ multiplex PCR; TCRdb stores in-frame clones only, minus some. The sample records approximately 110,000 clones, roughly nine tenths being singletons. The sequenced sample was peripheral blood, obtained on day 0 of AZD1222 vaccination. The origin of the receptors is an adult in good health.

In DNA form, the CDR3 reads TGTGCCAGCAGCTTATTTCCGGGGAAGAACACTGAAGCTTTCTTT. Translated: CASSLFPGKNTEAFF. The J gene is TRBJ1-1, the V gene TRBV7-9; D is uncertain. V was pared by 2 bases and J by 1 base, with 11 bases between. Germline CDR1 reads SEHNR; CDR2 reads FQNEAQ (reference sequence). The CDR3 totals 15 residues. Full variable domain (outside the CDR3, taken from reference TRBV7-9 and TRBJ1-1): DTGVSQNPRHKITKRGQNVTFRCDPISEHNRLYWYRQTLGQGPEFLTYFQNEAQLEKSRLLSDRFSAERPKGSFSTLEIQRTEQGDSAMYLCASSLFPGKNTEAFFGQGTRLTVV.

The chain has TRBV14 and TRBJ2-6; 10 nucleotides align to TRBD1. The CDR3 extends over 17 amino acids. V lost 4 bases to trimming and J lost 2 bases; unmatched junction nucleotides: 5. Germline V gene lookup returns CDR1 SGHDN and CDR2 FVKESK. For the CDR3, the DNA is TGTGCCAGCAGCCGGGGGACAGGGGTTCCTGGGGCCAACGTCCTGACTTTC. Translation: CASSRGTGVPGANVLTF. Variable domain in full (rest from reference TRBV14 and TRBJ2-6): EAGVTQFPSHSVIEKGQTVTLRCDPISGHDNLYWYRRVMGKEIKFLLHFVKESKQDESGMPNNRFLAERTGGTYSTLKVQPAELEDSGVYFCASSRGTGVPGANVLTFGAGSRLTVL.

The J gene is TRBJ2-1, the V gene TRBV5-1; D is possibly TRBD1 or TRBD2 (5 bases each). CDR1 and CDR2 (germline): SGHRS, YFSETQ. The V and J ends lost 4 bases and 5 bases respectively, with 22 bases between them. This CDR3 has 17 residues. The DNA for the CDR3 is TGCGCCAGCAGCCGAATCGCAGGGTCTGGGGACGACAATGAGCAGTTCTTC. Amino acid sequence: CASSRIAGSGDDNEQFF.

J is TRBJ1-5 and V is TRBV5-1; D call uncertain. CDR1 and CDR2 (germline): SGHRS, YFSETQ. Trimming removed 2 bases at V and 4 bases at J, with 13 bases between. This CDR3 has 15 residues. The CDR3 nucleotides are TGCGCCAGCAGCTTAGACGGAGTAGGGAATCAGCCCCAGCATTTT. This encodes CASSLDGVGNQPQHF.

The chain couples TRBV28 to TRBJ1-5; no reliable D call. Germline CDR1 MDHEN, CDR2 SYDVKM. V was trimmed by 4 bases and J by 3 bases, leaving 7 bases between them. This CDR3 has 13 residues. The CDR3 spells CASSSLNNQPQHF. DNA of the CDR3: TGTGCCAGCAGTTCCCTGAACAATCAGCCCCAGCATTTT.

This clone turned up a few times. The chain employs TRBV3-1 (or the pseudogene TRBV3-2) and TRBJ2-2; no clear D. Germline CDR1 is LGHDT and CDR2 is YNNKEL (reference sequence). V was cut by 0 bases and J by 2 bases, with 4 bases left in between. This CDR3 has 14 amino acids. CDR3 DNA sequence: TGTGCCAGCAGCCAAGATGGCAACACCGGGGAGCTGTTTTTT. Its translation: CASSQDGNTGELFF.

The V gene is TRBV12-3 or TRBV12-4, the J gene TRBJ1-5; no clear D gene. The CDR3 runs to 11 residues. V lost 1 base and J 6 bases, leaving 1 base between the germline ends. The CDR3 is CASSLGQPQHF. The CDR3 DNA is TGTGCCAGCAGTTTAGGTCAGCCCCAGCATTTT.